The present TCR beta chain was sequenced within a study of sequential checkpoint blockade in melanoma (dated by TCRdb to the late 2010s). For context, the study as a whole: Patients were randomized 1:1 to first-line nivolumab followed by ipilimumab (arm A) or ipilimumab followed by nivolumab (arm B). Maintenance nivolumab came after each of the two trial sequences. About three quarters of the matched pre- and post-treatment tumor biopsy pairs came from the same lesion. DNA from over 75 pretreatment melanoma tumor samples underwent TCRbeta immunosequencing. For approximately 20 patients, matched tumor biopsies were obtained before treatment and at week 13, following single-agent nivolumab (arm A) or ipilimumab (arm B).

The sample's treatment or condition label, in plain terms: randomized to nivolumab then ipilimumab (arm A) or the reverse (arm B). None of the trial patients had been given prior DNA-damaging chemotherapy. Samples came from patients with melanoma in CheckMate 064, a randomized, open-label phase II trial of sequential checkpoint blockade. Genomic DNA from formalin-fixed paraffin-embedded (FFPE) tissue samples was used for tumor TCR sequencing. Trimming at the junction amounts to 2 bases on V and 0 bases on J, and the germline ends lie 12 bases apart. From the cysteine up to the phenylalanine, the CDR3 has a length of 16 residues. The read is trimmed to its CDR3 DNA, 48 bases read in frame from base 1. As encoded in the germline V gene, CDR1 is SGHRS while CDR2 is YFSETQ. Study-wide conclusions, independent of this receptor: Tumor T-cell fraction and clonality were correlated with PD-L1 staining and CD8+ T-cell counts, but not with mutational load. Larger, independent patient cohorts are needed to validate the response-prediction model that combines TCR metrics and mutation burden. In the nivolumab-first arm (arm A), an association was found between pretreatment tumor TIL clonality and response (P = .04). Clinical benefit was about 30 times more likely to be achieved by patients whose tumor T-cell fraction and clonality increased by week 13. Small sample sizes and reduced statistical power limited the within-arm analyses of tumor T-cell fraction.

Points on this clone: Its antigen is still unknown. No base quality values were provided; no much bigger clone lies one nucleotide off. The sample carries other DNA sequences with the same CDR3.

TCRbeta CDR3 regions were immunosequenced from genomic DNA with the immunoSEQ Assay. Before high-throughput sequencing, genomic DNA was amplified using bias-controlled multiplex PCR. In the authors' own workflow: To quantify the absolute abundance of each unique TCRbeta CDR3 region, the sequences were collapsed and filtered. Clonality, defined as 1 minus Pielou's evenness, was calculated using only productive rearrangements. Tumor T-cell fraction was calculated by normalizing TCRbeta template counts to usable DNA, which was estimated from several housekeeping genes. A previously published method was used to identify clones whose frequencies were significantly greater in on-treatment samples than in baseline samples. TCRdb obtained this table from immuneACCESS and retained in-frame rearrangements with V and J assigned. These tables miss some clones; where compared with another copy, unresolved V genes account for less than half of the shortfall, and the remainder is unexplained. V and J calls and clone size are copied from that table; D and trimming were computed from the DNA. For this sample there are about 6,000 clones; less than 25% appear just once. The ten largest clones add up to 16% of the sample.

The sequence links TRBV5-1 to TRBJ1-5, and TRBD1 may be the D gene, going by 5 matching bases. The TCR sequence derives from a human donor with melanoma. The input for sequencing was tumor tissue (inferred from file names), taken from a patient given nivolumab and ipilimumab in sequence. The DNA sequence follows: TGCGCCAGCAGCTTAGGAACAGGCAATAGCAATCAGCCCCAGCATTTT. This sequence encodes CASSLGTGNSNQPQHF.